This T cell receptor beta chain was obtained from a study of PD-L1 blockade in urothelial cancer. About the study: Male sex and bladder-origin urothelial cancer characterized about 85% of the 29 patients. Blood gave a median 141,255 T cells.

Sequencing used immunoSEQ multiplex PCR; TCRdb keeps in-frame clones, though not all of them. The data show just over 50,000 clones, approximately 86% seen once. The CDR3 covers 15 residues. The germline V gene encodes CDR1 SGHAT and CDR2 FQNNGV. Between the trimmed V and J ends, which lost 5 bases and 0 bases, there was a span of 8 bases. This chain joins TRBV11-2 and TRBJ1-6; D uncertain. The receptor was derived from a man in his 60s with urothelial cancer. This sample comprised PBMCs, obtained around atezolizumab (anti-PD-L1) treatment. The CDR3 spells CASSLRGSYNSPLHF. As DNA, the CDR3 is TGTGCCAGCAGCCTGCGGGGCTCCTATAATTCACCCCTCCACTTT.